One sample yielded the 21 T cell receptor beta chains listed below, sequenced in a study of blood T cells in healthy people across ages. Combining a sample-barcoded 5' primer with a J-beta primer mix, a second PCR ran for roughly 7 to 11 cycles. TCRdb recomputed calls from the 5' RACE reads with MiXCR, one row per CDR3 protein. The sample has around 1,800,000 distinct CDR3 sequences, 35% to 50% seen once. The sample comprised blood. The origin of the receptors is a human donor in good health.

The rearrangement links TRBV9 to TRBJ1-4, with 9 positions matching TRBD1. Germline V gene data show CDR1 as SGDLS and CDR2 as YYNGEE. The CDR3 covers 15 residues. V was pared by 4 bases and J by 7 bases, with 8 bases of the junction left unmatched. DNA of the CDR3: TGTGCCAGCAGCACCCGGGACAGGGTCGGTGAAAAACTGTTTTTT. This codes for CASSTRDRVGEKLFF.

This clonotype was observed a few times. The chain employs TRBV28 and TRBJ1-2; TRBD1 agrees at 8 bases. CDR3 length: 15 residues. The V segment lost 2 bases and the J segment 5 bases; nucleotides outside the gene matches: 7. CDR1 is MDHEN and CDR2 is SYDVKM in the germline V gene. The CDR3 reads CASSLPGTGVYGYTF. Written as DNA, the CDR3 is TGTGCCAGCAGTTTACCGGGGACAGGCGTTTATGGCTACACCTTC.

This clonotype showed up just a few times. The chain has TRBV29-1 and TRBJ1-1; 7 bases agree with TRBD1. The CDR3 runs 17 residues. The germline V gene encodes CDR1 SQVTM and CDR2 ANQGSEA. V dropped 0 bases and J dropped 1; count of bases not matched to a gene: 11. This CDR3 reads CSVEDLGGRSTNTEAFF. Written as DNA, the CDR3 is TGCAGCGTTGAAGACCTAGGGGGCCGTTCTACGAACACTGAAGCTTTCTTT.

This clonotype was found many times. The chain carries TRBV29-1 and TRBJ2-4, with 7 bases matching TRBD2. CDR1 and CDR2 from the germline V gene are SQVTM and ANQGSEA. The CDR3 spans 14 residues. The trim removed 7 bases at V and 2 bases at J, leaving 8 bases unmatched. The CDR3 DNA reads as TGCAGCGCCCTGGGGGAGGGCTCCAAAAACATTCAGTACTTC. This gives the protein CSALGEGSKNIQYF.

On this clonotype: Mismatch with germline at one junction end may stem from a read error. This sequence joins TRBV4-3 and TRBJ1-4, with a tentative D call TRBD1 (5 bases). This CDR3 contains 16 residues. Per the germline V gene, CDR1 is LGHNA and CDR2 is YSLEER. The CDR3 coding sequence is TGCGCCGGCAGCCAAGCTCGGGACGGATTTAATGAAAAACTGTTTTTT. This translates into CAGSQARDGFNEKLFF.

The CDR3 DNA reads as TGTGCCAGCAGCGTAGAATCGAGGGAAAATGAGCAGTTCTTC. Translating it yields CASSVESRENEQFF. This sequence joins TRBV9 and TRBJ2-1; weak D call: TRBD2 (5 bases). Germline CDR1 SGDLS, CDR2 YYNGEE. V lost 0 bases, J lost 7 bases, and 11 bases lay in between. This CDR3 contains 14 residues. The whole variable domain, filled in from reference TRBV9 and TRBJ2-1, reads DSGVTQTPKHLITATGQRVTLRCSPRSGDLSVYWYQQSLDQGLQFLIQYYNGEERAKGNILERFSAQQFPDLHSELNLSSLELGDSALYFCASSVESRENEQFFGPGTRLTVL.

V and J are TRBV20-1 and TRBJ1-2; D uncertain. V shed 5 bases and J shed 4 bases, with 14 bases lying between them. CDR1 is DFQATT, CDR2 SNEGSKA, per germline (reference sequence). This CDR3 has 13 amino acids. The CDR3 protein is CSASTPSGYGYTF. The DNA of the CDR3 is TGCAGTGCTTCGACTCCTTCGGGCTATGGCTACACCTTC.

DNA for the CDR3: TGTGCCAGCAGCGGACAGGCGGAAAATTCACCCCTCCACTTT. Translated: CASSGQAENSPLHF. The chain carries TRBV7-9 and TRBJ1-6; 7 bases are shared with TRBD1. There are 14 residues in the CDR3. CDR1 and CDR2 from the germline V gene are SEHNR and FQNEAQ (reference sequence). V lost 5 bases and J lost 7; bases outside the gene matches: 5.

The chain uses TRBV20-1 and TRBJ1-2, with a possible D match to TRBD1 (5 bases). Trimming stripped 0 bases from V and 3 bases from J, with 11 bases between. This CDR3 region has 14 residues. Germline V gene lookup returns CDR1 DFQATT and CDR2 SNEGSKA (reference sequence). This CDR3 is CSARDHGADYGYTF. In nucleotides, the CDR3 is TGCAGTGCTAGAGATCACGGGGCTGACTATGGCTACACCTTC.

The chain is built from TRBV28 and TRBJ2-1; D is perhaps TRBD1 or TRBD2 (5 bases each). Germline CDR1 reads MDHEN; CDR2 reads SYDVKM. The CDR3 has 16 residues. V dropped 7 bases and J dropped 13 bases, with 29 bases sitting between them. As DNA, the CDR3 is TGTGCCAGCATCGAAGGTGGGGGTGGATCCAAGACCGACCAGTTCTTC. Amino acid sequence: CASIEGGGGSKTDQFF.

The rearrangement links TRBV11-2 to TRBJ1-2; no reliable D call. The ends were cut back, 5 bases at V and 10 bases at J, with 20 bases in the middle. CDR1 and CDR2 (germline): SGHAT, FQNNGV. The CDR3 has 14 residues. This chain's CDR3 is CASSQGIVSEFYTF. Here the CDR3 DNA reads TGTGCCAGCAGCCAAGGCATCGTATCGGAGTTCTACACCTTC.

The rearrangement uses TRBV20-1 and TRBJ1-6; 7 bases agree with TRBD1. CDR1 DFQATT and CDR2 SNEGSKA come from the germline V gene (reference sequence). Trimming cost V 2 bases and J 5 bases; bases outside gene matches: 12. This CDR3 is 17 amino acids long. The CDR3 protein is CSARPLGRGRDNSPLHF. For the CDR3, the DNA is TGCAGTGCTAGACCCTTGGGGAGGGGGCGCGATAATTCACCCCTCCACTTT.

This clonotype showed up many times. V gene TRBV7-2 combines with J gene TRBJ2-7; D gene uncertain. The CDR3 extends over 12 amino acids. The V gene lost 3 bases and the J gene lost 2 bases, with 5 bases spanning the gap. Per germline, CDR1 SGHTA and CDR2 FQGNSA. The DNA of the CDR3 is TGTGCCAGCAGCTTCCATACCTACGAGCAGTACTTC. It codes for CASSFHTYEQYF.

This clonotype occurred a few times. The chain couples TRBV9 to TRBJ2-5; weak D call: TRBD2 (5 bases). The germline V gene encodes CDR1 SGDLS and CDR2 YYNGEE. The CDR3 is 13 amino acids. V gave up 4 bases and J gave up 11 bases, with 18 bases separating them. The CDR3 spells CASSPAARDEQYF. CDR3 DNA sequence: TGTGCCAGCAGCCCAGCGGCTAGAGATGAGCAGTACTTC. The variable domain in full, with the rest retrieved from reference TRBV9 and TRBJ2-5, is DSGVTQTPKHLITATGQRVTLRCSPRSGDLSVYWYQQSLDQGLQFLIQYYNGEERAKGNILERFSAQQFPDLHSELNLSSLELGDSALYFCASSPAARDEQYFGPGTRLLVL.

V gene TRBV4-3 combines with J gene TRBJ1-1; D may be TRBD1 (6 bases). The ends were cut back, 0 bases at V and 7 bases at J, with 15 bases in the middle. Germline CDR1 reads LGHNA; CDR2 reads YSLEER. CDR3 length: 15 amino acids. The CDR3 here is CASSQDSDDRYEAFF. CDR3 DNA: TGCGCCAGCAGCCAAGATAGCGATGACAGGTATGAAGCTTTCTTT.

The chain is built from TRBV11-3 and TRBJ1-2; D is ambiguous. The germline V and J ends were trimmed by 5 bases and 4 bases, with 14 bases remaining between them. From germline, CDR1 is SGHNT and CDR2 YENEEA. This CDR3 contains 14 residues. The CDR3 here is CASSAGQTFYGYTF. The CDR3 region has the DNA TGTGCCAGCAGCGCGGGCCAAACCTTCTATGGCTACACCTTC.

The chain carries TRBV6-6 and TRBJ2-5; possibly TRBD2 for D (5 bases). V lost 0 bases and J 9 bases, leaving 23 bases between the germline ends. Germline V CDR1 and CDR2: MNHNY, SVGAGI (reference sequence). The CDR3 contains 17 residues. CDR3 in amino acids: CASSYSIKDYRSEAQYF. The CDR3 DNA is TGTGCCAGCAGTTACTCTATCAAAGACTATCGTAGCGAGGCCCAGTACTTC.

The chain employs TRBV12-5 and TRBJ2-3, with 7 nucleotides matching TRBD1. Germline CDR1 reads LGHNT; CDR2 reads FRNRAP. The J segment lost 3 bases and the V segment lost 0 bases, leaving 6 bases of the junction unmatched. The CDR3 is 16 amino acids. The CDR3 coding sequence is TGTGCTAGTGGTTTGGTATTGCACAGGGGAACAGATACGCAGTATTTT. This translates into CASGLVLHRGTDTQYF. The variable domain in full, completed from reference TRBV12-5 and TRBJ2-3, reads DARVTQTPRHKVTEMGQEVTMRCQPILGHNTVFWYRQTMMQGLELLAYFRNRAPLDDSGMPKDRFSAEMPDATLATLKIQPSEPRDSAVYFCASGLVLHRGTDTQYFGPGTRLTVL.

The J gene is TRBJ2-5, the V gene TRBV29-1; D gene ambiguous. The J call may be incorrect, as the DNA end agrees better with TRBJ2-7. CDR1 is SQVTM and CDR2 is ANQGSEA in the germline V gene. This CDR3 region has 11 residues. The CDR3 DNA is TGCAGCGTTATGGCAGTTTACGAGCAGTACTTC. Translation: CSVMAVYEQYF.

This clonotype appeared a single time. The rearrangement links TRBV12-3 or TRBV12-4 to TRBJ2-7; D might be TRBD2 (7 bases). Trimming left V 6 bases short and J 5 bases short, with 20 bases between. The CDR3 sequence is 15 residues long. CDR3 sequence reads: CASRAGGGAKNEQYF. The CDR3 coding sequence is TGTGCCAGCAGAGCTGGTGGGGGGGCCAAAAACGAGCAGTACTTC.

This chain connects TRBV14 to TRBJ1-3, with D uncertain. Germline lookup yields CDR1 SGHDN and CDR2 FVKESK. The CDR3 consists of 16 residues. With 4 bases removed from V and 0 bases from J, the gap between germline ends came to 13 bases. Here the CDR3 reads CASSLQSTSSGNTIYF. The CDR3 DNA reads TGTGCCAGCAGCCTACAATCAACTAGCTCTGGAAACACCATATATTTT. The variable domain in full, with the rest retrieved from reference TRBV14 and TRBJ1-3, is EAGVTQFPSHSVIEKGQTVTLRCDPISGHDNLYWYRRVMGKEIKFLLHFVKESKQDESGMPNNRFLAERTGGTYSTLKVQPAELEDSGVYFCASSLQSTSSGNTIYFGEGSWLTVV.